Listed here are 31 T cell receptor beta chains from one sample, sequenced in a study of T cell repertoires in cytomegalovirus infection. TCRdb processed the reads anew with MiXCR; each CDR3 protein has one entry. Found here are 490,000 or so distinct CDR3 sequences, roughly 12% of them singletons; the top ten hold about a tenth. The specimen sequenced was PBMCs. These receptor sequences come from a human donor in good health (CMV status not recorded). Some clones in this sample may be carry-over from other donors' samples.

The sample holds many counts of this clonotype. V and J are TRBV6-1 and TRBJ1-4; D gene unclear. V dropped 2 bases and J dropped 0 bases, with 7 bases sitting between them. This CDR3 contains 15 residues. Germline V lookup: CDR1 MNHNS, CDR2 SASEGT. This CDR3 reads CASSEQSSTNEKLFF. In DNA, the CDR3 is TGTGCCAGCAGTGAACAGAGCTCAACTAATGAAAAACTGTTTTTT.

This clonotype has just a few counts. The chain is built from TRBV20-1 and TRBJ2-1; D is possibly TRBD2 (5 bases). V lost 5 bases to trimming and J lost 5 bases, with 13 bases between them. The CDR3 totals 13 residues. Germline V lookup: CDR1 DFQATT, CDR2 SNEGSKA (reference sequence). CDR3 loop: CSAVGEVDNEQFF. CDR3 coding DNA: TGCAGTGCTGTGGGAGAGGTTGACAATGAGCAGTTCTTC.

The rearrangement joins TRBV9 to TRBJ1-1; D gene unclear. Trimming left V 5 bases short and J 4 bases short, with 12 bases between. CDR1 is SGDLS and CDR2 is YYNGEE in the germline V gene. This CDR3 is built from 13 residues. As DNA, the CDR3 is TGTGCCAGCAGTAAATGGGCGCCCACTGAAGCTTTCTTT. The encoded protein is CASSKWAPTEAFF.

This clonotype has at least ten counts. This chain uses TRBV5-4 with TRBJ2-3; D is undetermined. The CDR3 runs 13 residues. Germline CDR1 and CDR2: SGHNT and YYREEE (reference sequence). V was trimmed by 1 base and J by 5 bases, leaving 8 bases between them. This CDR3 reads CASSLRTGDTQYF. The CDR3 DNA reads TGTGCCAGCAGCTTGAGGACGGGAGATACGCAGTATTTT.

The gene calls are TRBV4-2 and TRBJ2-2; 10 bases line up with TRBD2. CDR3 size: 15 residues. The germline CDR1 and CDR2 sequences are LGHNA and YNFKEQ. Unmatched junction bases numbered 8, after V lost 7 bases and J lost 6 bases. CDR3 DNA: TGTGCCAGCAACTCCGGGACTAGCGTGGCCGGGGAGCTGTTTTTT. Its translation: CASNSGTSVAGELFF.

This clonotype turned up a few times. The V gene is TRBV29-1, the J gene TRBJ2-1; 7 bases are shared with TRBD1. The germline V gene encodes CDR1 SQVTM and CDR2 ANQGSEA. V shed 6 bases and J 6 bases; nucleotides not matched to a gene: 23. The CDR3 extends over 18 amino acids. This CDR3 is CSVPARQGSAESPNEQFF. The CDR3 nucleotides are TGCAGCGTCCCGGCCCGACAGGGTAGTGCCGAGTCACCCAATGAGCAGTTCTTC.

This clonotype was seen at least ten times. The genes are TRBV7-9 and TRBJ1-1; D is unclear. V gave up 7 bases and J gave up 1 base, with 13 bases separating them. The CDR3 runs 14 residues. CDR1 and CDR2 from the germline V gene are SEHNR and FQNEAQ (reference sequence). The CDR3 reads CASTPVSPNTEAFF. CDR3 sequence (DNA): TGTGCCAGCACTCCGGTGTCACCGAACACTGAAGCTTTCTTT.

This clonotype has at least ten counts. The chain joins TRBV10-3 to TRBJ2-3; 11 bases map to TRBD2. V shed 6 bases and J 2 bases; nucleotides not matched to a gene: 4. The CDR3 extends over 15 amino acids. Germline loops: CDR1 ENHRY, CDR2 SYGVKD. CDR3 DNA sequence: TGTGCCATCAGGACTAGCGGGGCGGTCACAGATACGCAGTATTTT. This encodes CAIRTSGAVTDTQYF.

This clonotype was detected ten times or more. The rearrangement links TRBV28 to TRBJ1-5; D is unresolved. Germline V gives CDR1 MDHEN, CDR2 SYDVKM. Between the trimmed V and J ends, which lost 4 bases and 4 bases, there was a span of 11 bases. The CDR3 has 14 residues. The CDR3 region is CASSSPGLNQPQHF. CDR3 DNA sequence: TGTGCCAGCAGTTCTCCGGGCTTGAATCAGCCCCAGCATTTT.

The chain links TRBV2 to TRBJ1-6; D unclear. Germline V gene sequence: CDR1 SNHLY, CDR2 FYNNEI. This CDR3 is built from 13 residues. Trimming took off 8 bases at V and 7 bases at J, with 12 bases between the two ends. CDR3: CASLRAPNSPLHF. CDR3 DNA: TGTGCCAGCCTCCGGGCGCCCAATTCACCCCTCCACTTT. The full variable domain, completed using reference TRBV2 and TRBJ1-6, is EPEVTQTPSHQVTQMGQEVILRCVPISNHLYFYWYRQILGQKVEFLVSFYNNEISEKSEIFDDQFSVERPDGSNFTLKIRSTKLEDSAMYFCASLRAPNSPLHFGNGTRLTVT.

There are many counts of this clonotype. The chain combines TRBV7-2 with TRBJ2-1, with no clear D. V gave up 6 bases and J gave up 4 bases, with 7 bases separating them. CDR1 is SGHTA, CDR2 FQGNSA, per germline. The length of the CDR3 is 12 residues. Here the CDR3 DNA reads TGTGCCAGCAGAAAGAATTACAATGAGCAGTTCTTC. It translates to CASRKNYNEQFF.

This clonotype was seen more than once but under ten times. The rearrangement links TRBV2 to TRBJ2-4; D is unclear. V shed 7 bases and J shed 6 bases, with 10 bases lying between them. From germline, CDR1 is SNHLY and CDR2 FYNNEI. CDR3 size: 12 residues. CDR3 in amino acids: CASIQTGNIQYF. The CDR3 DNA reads TGTGCCAGCATTCAGACGGGAAACATTCAGTACTTC.

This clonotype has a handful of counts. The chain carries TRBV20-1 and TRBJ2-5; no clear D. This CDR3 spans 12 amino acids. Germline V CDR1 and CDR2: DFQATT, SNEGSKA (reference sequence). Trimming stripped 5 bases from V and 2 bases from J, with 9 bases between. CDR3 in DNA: TGCAGTGCTGTGACCCGGCAAGAGACCCAGTACTTC. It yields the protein CSAVTRQETQYF.

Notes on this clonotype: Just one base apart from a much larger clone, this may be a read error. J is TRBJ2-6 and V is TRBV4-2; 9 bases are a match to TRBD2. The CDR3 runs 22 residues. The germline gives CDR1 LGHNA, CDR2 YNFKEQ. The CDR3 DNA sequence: TGTGCCGGCAGCCAATTAATAAGGGGTACGCGGGAGGGCAGCTCTGGGGCCAACGTCCTGACTTTC. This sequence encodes CAGSQLIRGTREGSSGANVLTF.

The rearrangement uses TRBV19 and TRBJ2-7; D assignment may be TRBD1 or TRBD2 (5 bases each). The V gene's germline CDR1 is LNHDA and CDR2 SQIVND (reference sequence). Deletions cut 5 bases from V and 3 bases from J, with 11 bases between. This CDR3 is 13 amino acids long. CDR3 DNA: TGTGCCAGTAGTGCGGGCAGGGACTACGAGCAGTACTTC. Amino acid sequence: CASSAGRDYEQYF.

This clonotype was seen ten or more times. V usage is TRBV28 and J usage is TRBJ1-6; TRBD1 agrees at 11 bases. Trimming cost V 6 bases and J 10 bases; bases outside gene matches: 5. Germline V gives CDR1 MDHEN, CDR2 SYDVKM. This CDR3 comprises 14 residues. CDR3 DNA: TGTGCCAGCAGCTCGGGACAGGGGGGATCACCCCTCCACTTT. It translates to CASSSGQGGSPLHF.

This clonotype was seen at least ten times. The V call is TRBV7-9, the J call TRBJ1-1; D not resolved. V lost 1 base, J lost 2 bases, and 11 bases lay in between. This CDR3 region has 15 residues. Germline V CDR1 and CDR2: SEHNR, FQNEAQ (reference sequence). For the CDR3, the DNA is TGTGCCAGCAGCTTAGAAAGCGGGAAAAACACTGAAGCTTTCTTT. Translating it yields CASSLESGKNTEAFF.

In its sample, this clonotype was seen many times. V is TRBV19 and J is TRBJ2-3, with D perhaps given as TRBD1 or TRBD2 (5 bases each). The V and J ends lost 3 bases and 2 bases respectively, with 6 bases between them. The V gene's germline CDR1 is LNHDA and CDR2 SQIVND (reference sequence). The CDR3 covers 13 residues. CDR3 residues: CASSIGTTDTQYF. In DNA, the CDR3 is TGTGCCAGTAGTATCGGGACCACAGATACGCAGTATTTT.

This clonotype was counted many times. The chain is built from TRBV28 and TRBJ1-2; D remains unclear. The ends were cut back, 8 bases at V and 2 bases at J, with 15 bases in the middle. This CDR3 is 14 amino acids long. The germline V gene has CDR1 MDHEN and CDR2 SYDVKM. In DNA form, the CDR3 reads TGTGCCAGCTCACTCACCCGGTCAAACTATGGCTACACCTTC. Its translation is CASSLTRSNYGYTF.

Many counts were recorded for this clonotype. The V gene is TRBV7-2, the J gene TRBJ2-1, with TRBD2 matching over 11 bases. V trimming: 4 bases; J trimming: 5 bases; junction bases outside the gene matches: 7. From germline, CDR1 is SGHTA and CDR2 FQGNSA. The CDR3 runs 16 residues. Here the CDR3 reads CASSSVGTSGHNEQFF. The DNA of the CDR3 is TGTGCCAGCAGCTCCGTAGGGACTAGCGGCCACAATGAGCAGTTCTTC.

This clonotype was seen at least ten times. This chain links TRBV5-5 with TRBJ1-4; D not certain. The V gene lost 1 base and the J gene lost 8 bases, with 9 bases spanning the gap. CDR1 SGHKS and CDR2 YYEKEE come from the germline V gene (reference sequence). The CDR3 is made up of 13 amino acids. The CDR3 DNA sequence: TGTGCCAGCAGCTTGACCACATGGGAAAAACTGTTTTTT. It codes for CASSLTTWEKLFF.

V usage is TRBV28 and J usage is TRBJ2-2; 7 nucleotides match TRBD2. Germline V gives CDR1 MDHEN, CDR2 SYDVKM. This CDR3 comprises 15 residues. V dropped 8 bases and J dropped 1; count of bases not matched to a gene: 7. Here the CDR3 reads CASESGGGNTGELFF. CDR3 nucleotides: TGTGCCAGCGAGAGTGGCGGGGGGAACACCGGGGAGCTGTTTTTT. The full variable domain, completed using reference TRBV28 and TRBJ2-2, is DVKVTQSSRYLVKRTGEKVFLECVQDMDHENMFWYRQDPGLGLRLIYFSYDVKMKEKGDIPEGYSVSREKKERFSLILESASTNQTSMYLCASESGGGNTGELFFGEGSRLTVL.

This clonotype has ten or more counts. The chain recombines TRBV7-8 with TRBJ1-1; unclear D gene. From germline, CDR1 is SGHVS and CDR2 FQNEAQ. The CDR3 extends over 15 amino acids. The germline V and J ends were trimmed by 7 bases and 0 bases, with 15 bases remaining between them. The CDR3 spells CASIRVGPMNTEAFF. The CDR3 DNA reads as TGTGCCAGCATCCGAGTTGGGCCTATGAACACTGAAGCTTTCTTT.

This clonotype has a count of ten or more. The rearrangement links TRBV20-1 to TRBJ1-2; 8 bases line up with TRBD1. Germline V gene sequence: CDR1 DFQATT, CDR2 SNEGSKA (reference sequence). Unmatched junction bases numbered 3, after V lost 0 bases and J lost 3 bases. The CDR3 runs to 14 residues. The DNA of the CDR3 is TGCAGTGCTAGAGAACCGGACAGGGACTATGGCTACACCTTC. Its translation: CSAREPDRDYGYTF.

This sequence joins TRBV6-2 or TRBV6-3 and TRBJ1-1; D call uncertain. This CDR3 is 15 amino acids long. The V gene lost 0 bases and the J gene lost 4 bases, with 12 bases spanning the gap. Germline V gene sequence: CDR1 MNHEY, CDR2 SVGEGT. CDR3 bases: TGTGCCAGCAGTTACTCGAAGGAGTTCACCACTGAAGCTTTCTTT. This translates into CASSYSKEFTTEAFF.

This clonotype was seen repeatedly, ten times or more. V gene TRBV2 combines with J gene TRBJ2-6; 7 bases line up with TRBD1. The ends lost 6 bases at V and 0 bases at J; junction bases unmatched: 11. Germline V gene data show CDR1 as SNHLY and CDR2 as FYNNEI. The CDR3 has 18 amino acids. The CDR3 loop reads CASRETGAFNSGANVLTF. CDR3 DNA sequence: TGTGCCAGCAGGGAAACAGGGGCCTTCAACTCTGGGGCCAACGTCCTGACTTTC.

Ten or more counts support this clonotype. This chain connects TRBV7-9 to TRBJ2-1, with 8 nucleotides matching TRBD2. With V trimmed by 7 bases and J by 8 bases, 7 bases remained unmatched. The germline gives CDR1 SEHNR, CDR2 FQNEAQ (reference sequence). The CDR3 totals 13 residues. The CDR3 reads CASTPPGGDEQFF. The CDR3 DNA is TGTGCCAGCACCCCCCCGGGGGGGGATGAGCAGTTCTTC.

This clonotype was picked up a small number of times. Written as DNA, the CDR3 is TGTGCCAGCAGCACCATGGGTTTCCACTACGAGCAGTACTTC. It codes for CASSTMGFHYEQYF. This chain connects TRBV27 to TRBJ2-7; D is unclear. Trimming removed 6 bases from V and 3 bases from J, with 15 bases in between. Looked up from germline, CDR1 is MNHEY and CDR2 is SMNVEV (reference sequence). This CDR3 region has 14 residues.

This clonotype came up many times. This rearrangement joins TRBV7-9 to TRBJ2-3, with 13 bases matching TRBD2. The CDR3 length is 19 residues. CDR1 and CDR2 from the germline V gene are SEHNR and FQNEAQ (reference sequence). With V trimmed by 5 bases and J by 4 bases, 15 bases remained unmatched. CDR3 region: CASSPPAGLAGSSADTQYF. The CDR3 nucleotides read TGTGCCAGCAGCCCACCCGCGGGACTAGCGGGAAGTTCCGCAGATACGCAGTATTTT.

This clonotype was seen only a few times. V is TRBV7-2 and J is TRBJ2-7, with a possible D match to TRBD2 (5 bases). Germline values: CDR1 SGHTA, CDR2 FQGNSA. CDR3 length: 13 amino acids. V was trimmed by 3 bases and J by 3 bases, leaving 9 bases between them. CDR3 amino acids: CASSFEGIYEQYF. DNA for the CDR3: TGTGCCAGCAGCTTTGAGGGCATCTACGAGCAGTACTTC.

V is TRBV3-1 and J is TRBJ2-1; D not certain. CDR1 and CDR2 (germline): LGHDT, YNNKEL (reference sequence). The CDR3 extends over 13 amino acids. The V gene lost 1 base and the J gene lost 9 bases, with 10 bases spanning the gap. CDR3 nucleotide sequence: TGTGCCAGCAGCCAAGTAGAGGCAGGTGAGCAGTTCTTC. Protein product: CASSQVEAGEQFF.